Following are 19 T cell receptor beta chains from one sample sequenced in a study of CD8 T cells in ankylosing spondylitis (TCRdb year 2017). Preparation of the library involved 5' RACE. The sequencer was an Illumina HiSeq 2500. In TCRdb, the public reads were trimmed at Q25 with fastp and aligned with MiXCR, with productive beta chains retained. Entries are consolidated by CDR3 protein sequence, retaining the most common genes and DNA. The sample data list a few hundred thousand distinct CDR3 sequences, and about 20% of these were observed just once. Less than 15% of the sample comes from the top ten. The sequenced sample consisted of blood, either unsorted or a sorted T cell fraction (not recorded which). Receptor source: a male donor with ankylosing spondylitis or in good health (not recorded which).

The chain uses TRBV7-8 and TRBJ2-2; D unclear. CDR1 is SGHVS, CDR2 FQNEAQ, per germline. This CDR3 comprises 17 residues. V was trimmed by 4 bases and J by 3 bases, leaving 18 bases between them. The CDR3 sequence: CASSSSSRAFYTGELFF. Written as DNA, the CDR3 is TGTGCCAGCAGCTCCTCGTCCCGAGCCTTTTACACCGGGGAGCTGTTTTTT.

This clonotype came up a few times. The V and J genes are TRBV30 and TRBJ2-1; the D call may be TRBD1 or TRBD2 (5 bases each). Germline V CDR1 and CDR2: GTSNPN, SVGIG (reference sequence). The CDR3 has 13 residues. V dropped 1 base and J dropped 9 bases, with 13 bases sitting between them. The CDR3 DNA follows: TGTGCCTGGAGTGAAGGGACGAGCGGTGAGCAGTTCTTC. It yields the protein CAWSEGTSGEQFF. Full variable domain (missing parts from reference TRBV30 and TRBJ2-1): SQTIHQWPATLVQPVGSPLSLECTVEGTSNPNLYWYRQAAGRGLQLLFYSVGIGQISSEVPQNLSASRPQDRQFILSSKKLLLSDSGFYLCAWSEGTSGEQFFGPGTRLTVL.

This clonotype was seen a few times. V is TRBV3-1 and J is TRBJ2-5; 10 bases align to TRBD1. CDR3 length: 15 amino acids. Germline V gene sequence: CDR1 LGHDT, CDR2 YNNKEL (reference sequence). V lost 1 base to trimming and J lost 3 bases; unmatched junction nucleotides: 2. The CDR3 loop reads CASSQVGTGEETQYF. The CDR3 DNA reads as TGTGCCAGCAGCCAAGTGGGGACAGGGGAAGAGACCCAGTACTTC.

This clonotype has only a few counts. The V call is TRBV3-1, the J call TRBJ2-5; no clear D. CDR1 is LGHDT, CDR2 YNNKEL, per germline (reference sequence). The CDR3 length is 14 residues. Trimming left V 1 base short and J 5 bases short, with 11 bases between. CDR3 coding DNA: TGTGCCAGCAGCCAAGTGTTGGGGATCGAGACCCAGTACTTC. Translation gives CASSQVLGIETQYF.

This clonotype has more than one count but fewer than ten. The chain joins TRBV12-3 or TRBV12-4 to TRBJ2-3; 7 bases match TRBD1. The CDR3 is 17 amino acids. With 6 bases clipped from V and 2 bases from J, the junction kept 14 bases outside the gene matches. The CDR3 sequence: CASSPPGTAANTDTQYF. The CDR3 DNA reads TGTGCCAGCAGCCCACCCGGGACAGCTGCTAACACAGATACGCAGTATTTT.

This chain uses TRBV29-1 with TRBJ2-7; TRBD1 matches 9 bases. The CDR3 consists of 12 residues. V gave up 5 bases and J gave up 3 bases; unmatched junction bases: 2. Germline V CDR1 and CDR2: SQVTM, ANQGSEA. The CDR3 reads CSVQGQGYEQYF. CDR3 nucleotides: TGCAGCGTTCAGGGACAGGGCTACGAGCAGTACTTC.

J is TRBJ2-1 and V is TRBV20-1; D is possibly TRBD1 (6 bases). V lost 0 bases and J lost 6, with 12 bases in between. This CDR3 spans 14 amino acids. Germline V gives CDR1 DFQATT, CDR2 SNEGSKA (reference sequence). The CDR3 spells CSARDPDRSNEQFF. Written as DNA, the CDR3 is TGCAGTGCTAGAGACCCCGACAGGAGCAATGAGCAGTTCTTC.

The table lists this clonotype with a few counts. The chain recombines TRBV12-3 or TRBV12-4 with TRBJ2-1; TRBD1 matches at 9 bases. J lost 2 bases, V lost 6 bases, and 5 bases had no gene match. This CDR3 is 15 amino acids long. Here the CDR3 reads CASRTTGGPYNEQFF. For the CDR3, the DNA is TGTGCCAGCAGGACAACAGGGGGCCCCTACAATGAGCAGTTCTTC.

The sample holds a few counts of this clonotype. The V and J genes are TRBV3-1 and TRBJ2-1, with TRBD2 identical over 8 bases. Looked up from germline, CDR1 is LGHDT and CDR2 is YNNKEL (reference sequence). The CDR3 length is 16 residues. V dropped 3 bases and J dropped 3; count of bases not matched to a gene: 7. The CDR3 DNA is TGTGCCAGCAGCCACATAGCGGGATTCCTCTACAATGAGCAGTTCTTC. Residues: CASSHIAGFLYNEQFF.

A few counts support this clonotype. The CDR3 DNA sequence: TGTGCCACCAGTGATTTGCGACAGGGGGACACCGGGGAGCTGTTTTTT. Encoded protein: CATSDLRQGDTGELFF. The rearrangement uses TRBV24-1 and TRBJ2-2, with 9 bases identical to TRBD1. Germline V CDR1 and CDR2: KGHDR, SFDVKD. V lost 0 bases, J lost 3 bases, and 1 base stayed unmatched. The CDR3 runs to 16 residues.

This clonotype showed up just once. CDR3 sequence: CASSAGTGGIDTQYF. DNA for the CDR3: TGTGCCAGCAGCGCCGGGACAGGGGGGATAGATACGCAGTATTTT. The chain recombines TRBV9 with TRBJ2-3; TRBD1 agrees at 11 bases. Germline V CDR1 and CDR2: SGDLS, YYNGEE. CDR3 length equals 15 residues. V lost 3 bases to trimming and J lost 5 bases; unmatched junction nucleotides: 5.

This clonotype was detected only a few times. The chain recombines TRBV9 with TRBJ2-2; D possibly matches TRBD1 or TRBD2 (5 bases each). This CDR3 spans 16 amino acids. V was clipped by 3 bases and J by 5 bases, with 17 bases between them. Germline V gene lookup returns CDR1 SGDLS and CDR2 YYNGEE. This CDR3 reads CASSGRTGTTTGELFF. CDR3 bases: TGTGCCAGCAGCGGTCGAACCGGGACGACTACCGGGGAGCTGTTTTTT.

The V and J genes are TRBV13 and TRBJ2-7; 10 bases map to TRBD1. Unmatched junction bases numbered 8, after V lost 4 bases and J lost 5 bases. The CDR3 runs 15 residues. The germline V gene has CDR1 PRHDT and CDR2 FYEKMQ (reference sequence). CDR3 sequence reads: CASSSGQGGSDEQYF. The CDR3 bases are TGTGCCAGCAGCTCTGGACAGGGGGGTTCGGACGAGCAGTACTTC.

This clonotype was picked up many times. The rearrangement links TRBV12-3 or TRBV12-4 to TRBJ2-5; tentative D call: TRBD2 (5 bases). This CDR3 region has 14 residues. Trimming removed 8 bases from V and 5 bases from J, with 18 bases in between. CDR3 coding DNA: TGTGCCAGCGGGCCCCAACTAGTGCGGGAGACCCAGTACTTC. Its protein product is CASGPQLVRETQYF.

This chain joins TRBV4-1 and TRBJ2-5, with TRBD1 as a possible D gene (6 bases). The CDR3 covers 18 residues. Germline V CDR1 and CDR2: MGHRA, YSYEKL. Trimming stripped 0 bases from V and 0 bases from J, with 17 bases between. CDR3 residues: CASSQDPLPDRYQETQYF. The CDR3 nucleotides are TGCGCCAGCAGCCAAGATCCCCTCCCGGACAGATACCAAGAGACCCAGTACTTC.

This clonotype was recorded a few times. The chain uses TRBV5-6 and TRBJ2-1, with 7 bases fitting TRBD1. This CDR3 has 13 residues. The germline gives CDR1 SGHDT, CDR2 YYEEEE. J was trimmed by 1 base and V by 10 bases; bases with no gene match: 5. CDR3 sequence reads: CAVSTGSYNEQFF. DNA of the CDR3: TGTGCCGTTTCGACAGGGTCCTACAATGAGCAGTTCTTC. The variable domain in full, with the rest retrieved from reference TRBV5-6 and TRBJ2-1, is DAGVTQSPTHLIKTRGQQVTLRCSPKSGHDTVSWYQQALGQGPQFIFQYYEEEERQRGNFPDRFSGHQFPNYSSELNVNALLLGDSALYLCAVSTGSYNEQFFGPGTRLTVL.

Comment on this clonotype: Its ends do not fully match the called genes, so a read error is possible. V is TRBV7-9 and J is TRBJ2-1, with TRBD2 matching 7 bases. CDR3 length: 17 amino acids. Germline V gives CDR1 SEHNR, CDR2 FQNEAQ (reference sequence). As DNA, the CDR3 is TGTGTCAGCAGCGAACCAACCGGGACTATATTAAACAATGAGCAGTTCTTC. It translates to CVSSEPTGTILNNEQFF.

This clonotype was detected many times. The V call is TRBV10-3, the J call TRBJ1-6; 12 positions agree with TRBD1. The CDR3 contains 17 residues. J lost 9 bases, V lost 10 bases, and 16 bases had no gene match. Germline CDR1 and CDR2: ENHRY and SYGVKD. The DNA of the CDR3 is TGTGCCACAAGCCCGGGACAGGGGGCGGTCAGTGGTTCACCCCTCCACTTT. This encodes CATSPGQGAVSGSPLHF.

V gene TRBV7-2 combines with J gene TRBJ2-5; D might be TRBD1 or TRBD2, each matching 5 bases. This CDR3 has 15 amino acids. CDR1 is SGHTA and CDR2 is FQGNSA in the germline V gene. V dropped 5 bases and J dropped 2 bases, with 15 bases sitting between them. The CDR3 spells CASSNPRDLQETQYF. In nucleotides, the CDR3 is TGTGCCAGCAGCAATCCCCGGGACCTACAAGAGACCCAGTACTTC. The full variable domain, completed using reference TRBV7-2 and TRBJ2-5, is GAGVSQSPSNKVTEKGKDVELRCDPISGHTALYWYRQSLGQGLEFLIYFQGNSAPDKSGLPSDRFSAERTGGSVSTLTIQRTQQEDSAVYLCASSNPRDLQETQYFGPGTRLLVL.